This T cell receptor (beta chain) appears in the sequencing data of a study of blood T cell repertoires in COVID-19. Looking at the study overall: Material from acute and convalescent COVID-19 was sourced from the United States, Italy and Spain. T cells, B-cell-depleted T cells, or PBMCs supplied cDNA or gDNA.

Germline assignment: CDR1 SGHKS and CDR2 YYEKEE (reference sequence). The ends lost 0 bases at V and 8 bases at J; junction bases unmatched: 10. The CDR3 extends over 17 amino acids. Original handling: Reference gene primer amplification in the assay estimated nucleated cell counts. Measured with immunoSEQ multiplex PCR; TCRdb has only the in-frame clones, and not every one. V and J calls and clone size are copied from that table; D and trimming were computed from the DNA. The sample yields about 69,000 clones, almost 80% seen once. The TCR comes from a man aged 55 to 70 with acute or convalescent COVID-19. This chain connects TRBV5-5 to TRBJ2-1; 11 bases map to TRBD1. Sequencing used peripheral blood. The CDR3 nucleotides are TGTGCCAGCAGCTTGGAGGTGTTGGGACAGGGGGTCGATGAGCAGTTCTTC. Amino acid sequence: CASSLEVLGQGVDEQFF. Full variable domain (remainder filled in from reference TRBV5-5 and TRBJ2-1): DAGVTQSPTHLIKTRGQQVTLRCSPISGHKSVSWYQQVLGQGPQFIFQYYEKEERGRGNFPDRFSARQFPNYSSELNVNALLLGDSALYLCASSLEVLGQGVDEQFFGPGTRLTVL.